The 23 T cell receptor beta chains presented below share a single source sample, sequenced in a study of blood T cell repertoires in COVID-19. The repertoire was sequenced with immunoSEQ multiplex PCR; TCRdb's copy has only in-frame clones and lacks some. The sample gives about 160,000 clones, roughly 93% of which show up once; 4.5% to 5.5% is in the top ten. The source material was peripheral blood. Receptors originate from a woman aged 50 to 65 with acute or convalescent COVID-19.

The genes are TRBV7-8 and TRBJ2-7; TRBD2 matches 11 bases. This CDR3 spans 16 amino acids. CDR1 is SGHVS and CDR2 is FQNEAQ in the germline V gene. Losses at the gene ends were 4 bases for V and 4 bases for J; bases not matched to a gene: 9. The CDR3 DNA is TGTGCCAGCAGCTCCATACTAGCGGGGGCCCGTTACGAGCAGTACTTC. Protein sequence: CASSSILAGARYEQYF.

This chain links TRBV6-2 or TRBV6-3 with TRBJ1-6; D is undetermined. Trimming shortened V by 2 bases and J by 7 bases, and 3 bases separated the two germline ends. Germline V gene sequence: CDR1 MNHEY, CDR2 SVGEGT. This CDR3 has 12 amino acids. CDR3 in amino acids: CASSYPNSPLHF. The CDR3 bases are TGTGCCAGCAGTTACCCAAATTCACCCCTCCACTTT.

V and J are TRBV7-2 and TRBJ1-5; the D gene is possibly TRBD1 (6 bases). The CDR3 has 14 residues. The germline V gene encodes CDR1 SGHTA and CDR2 FQGNSA. Trimming shortened V by 6 bases and J by 2 bases, and 11 bases separated the two germline ends. This CDR3 is CASSFRGGNQPQHF. In nucleotides, the CDR3 is TGTGCCAGCAGTTTCAGGGGTGGCAATCAGCCCCAGCATTTT.

The chain uses TRBV27 and TRBJ2-5; 8 bases line up with TRBD1. The CDR3 totals 16 residues. J lost 5 bases, V lost 0 bases, and 8 bases had no gene match. The germline V gene has CDR1 MNHEY and CDR2 SMNVEV (reference sequence). CDR3 in amino acids: CASSLSYPGGAETQYF. Here the CDR3 DNA reads TGTGCCAGCAGTTTATCGTATCCAGGGGGCGCGGAGACCCAGTACTTC.

This chain joins TRBV7-6 and TRBJ2-1; 11 bases are shared with TRBD2. The length of the CDR3 is 17 residues. The germline CDR1 and CDR2 sequences are SGHVS and FNYEAQ. V gave up 5 bases and J gave up 7 bases; unmatched junction bases: 13. CDR3 DNA: TGTGCCAGCAGCACGCCCTTAGCGGGGGGGCCGAGGAATGAGCAGTTCTTC. Protein: CASSTPLAGGPRNEQFF.

The chain uses TRBV5-4 and TRBJ1-1; D gene uncertain. The CDR3 length is 13 residues. Trimming removed 4 bases at V and 6 bases at J, with 13 bases between. The germline CDR1 and CDR2 sequences are SGHNT and YYREEE (reference sequence). CDR3 nucleotide sequence: TGTGCCAGCAGCCATCGTGTCGGTCCTGAAGCTTTCTTT. Translation: CASSHRVGPEAFF.

The chain has TRBV24-1 and TRBJ1-2; D uncertain. Trimming took off 6 bases at V and 1 base at J, with 8 bases between the two ends. This CDR3 comprises 13 residues. CDR1 is KGHDR and CDR2 is SFDVKD in the germline V gene. As DNA, the CDR3 is TGTGCCACCAGTTTGGGCAGTAACTATGGCTACACCTTC. The encoded protein is CATSLGSNYGYTF.

The V gene is TRBV4-1, the J gene TRBJ1-1; tentative D call: TRBD1 (5 bases). The V end lost 0 bases, the J end lost 10 bases, and 21 bases lay between the germline ends. This CDR3 has 16 amino acids. Germline CDR1 reads MGHRA; CDR2 reads YSYEKL. This CDR3 reads CASSQDYTRAARGAFF. The CDR3 DNA follows: TGCGCCAGCAGCCAAGATTATACACGTGCGGCTAGGGGAGCTTTCTTT.

The chain uses TRBV7-2 and TRBJ2-5; no clear D gene. Germline-derived CDR1 and CDR2 are SGHTA and FQGNSA. This CDR3 has 13 residues. The V end was cut by 2 bases, the J end by 3 bases, with 7 bases between. CDR3 in DNA: TGTGCCAGCAGCTTAACGGTAAAAGAGACCCAGTACTTC. This translates into CASSLTVKETQYF.

The chain employs TRBV7-7 and TRBJ2-2; TRBD1 matches at 7 bases. The ends lost 5 bases at V and 8 bases at J; junction bases unmatched: 5. This CDR3 has 13 residues. The germline V gene has CDR1 SSHAT and CDR2 FNYEAQ (reference sequence). The CDR3 protein is CASSVGQPGELFF. In DNA form, the CDR3 reads TGTGCCAGCAGCGTGGGACAGCCTGGGGAGCTGTTTTTT.

V and J are TRBV3-1 (or the pseudogene TRBV3-2) and TRBJ1-4; no clear D. Germline V CDR1 and CDR2: LGHDT, YNNKEL (reference sequence). With 4 bases removed from V and 3 bases from J, the gap between germline ends came to 6 bases. The CDR3 spans 13 residues. CDR3 sequence (DNA): TGTGCCAGCAGCCGGGCCCCTAATGAAAAACTGTTTTTT. Its protein product is CASSRAPNEKLFF.

This clone was picked up one time. The V call is TRBV9, the J call TRBJ2-7; the D gene is possibly TRBD1 (5 bases). Germline V lookup: CDR1 SGDLS, CDR2 YYNGEE. Trimming took off 0 bases at V and 5 bases at J, with 15 bases between the two ends. This CDR3 contains 15 residues. The CDR3 region has the DNA TGTGCCAGCAGCGTAGGTGTGGACCGCAGGGACGAGCAGTACTTC. Translated: CASSVGVDRRDEQYF.

This clone was seen once. The gene calls are TRBV18 and TRBJ2-5; 9 nucleotides match TRBD2. Trimming took 3 bases from V and 2 from J; bases not matched to a gene: 1. Per germline, CDR1 KGHSH and CDR2 LQKENI. The CDR3 contains 14 residues. CDR3 coding DNA: TGTGCCAGCTCACCGACTAGCGGACAAGAGACCCAGTACTTC. It is translated as CASSPTSGQETQYF.

This clone was recorded only once. This chain uses TRBV12-3 or TRBV12-4 with TRBJ1-2; D remains unclear. Trimming removed 7 bases from V and 4 bases from J, with 13 bases in between. The CDR3 contains 13 residues. In DNA form, the CDR3 reads TGTGCCAGCACCTTGCGGGGTGCCTATGGCTACACCTTC. Translated: CASTLRGAYGYTF.

The V gene is TRBV4-3, the J gene TRBJ2-1; 9 positions match TRBD1. The CDR3 is made up of 15 amino acids. Germline assignment: CDR1 LGHNA and CDR2 YSLEER. The V and J ends lost 3 bases and 7 bases, in that order; junction bases with no gene match: 7. Written as DNA, the CDR3 is TGCGCCAGCAGCCAGGTAGACAGGGGGGTTAATGAGCAGTTCTTC. Translating it yields CASSQVDRGVNEQFF.

The V call is TRBV6-1, the J call TRBJ1-6; TRBD1 agrees at 8 bases. J gave up 4 bases and V 1 base, and 6 bases lay outside the gene matches. CDR3 size: 17 residues. Germline V gives CDR1 MNHNS, CDR2 SASEGT. This CDR3 is CASSEDGQGAYNSPLHF. The CDR3 nucleotides read TGTGCCAGCAGTGAAGATGGACAGGGAGCTTATAATTCACCCCTCCACTTT.

The V call is TRBV18, the J call TRBJ1-1; D gene unclear. V lost 5 bases, J lost 3 bases, and 10 bases lay in between. CDR1 KGHSH and CDR2 LQKENI come from the germline V gene. There are 13 residues in the CDR3. The CDR3 here is CASSEAAYTEAFF. The CDR3 DNA follows: TGTGCCAGCTCAGAGGCAGCATACACTGAAGCTTTCTTT.

This chain links TRBV27 with TRBJ1-6; maybe TRBD1 (6 bases). The length of the CDR3 is 14 residues. Germline V lookup: CDR1 MNHEY, CDR2 SMNVEV (reference sequence). The V gene lost 6 bases and the J gene lost 7 bases, with 13 bases spanning the gap. CDR3 in DNA: TGTGCCAGCAGCCTCAGGGGTAACAATTCACCCCTCCACTTT. Its protein is CASSLRGNNSPLHF.

The chain employs TRBV10-1 and TRBJ2-7; 9 bases are shared with TRBD2. This CDR3 is built from 15 residues. Germline lookup yields CDR1 WNHNN and CDR2 SYGVQD (reference sequence). Unmatched junction bases numbered 5, after V lost 2 bases and J lost 3 bases. This CDR3 is CASSEGNSGSYEQYF. CDR3 DNA sequence: TGCGCCAGCAGTGAGGGGAATAGCGGGAGCTACGAGCAGTACTTC.

The chain couples TRBV6-5 to TRBJ2-1; tentatively, D is TRBD1 (6 bases). V gave up 6 bases and J gave up 10 bases, with 16 bases separating them. Per germline, CDR1 MNHEY and CDR2 SVGAGI. The CDR3 consists of 13 residues. The CDR3, as DNA: TGTGCCAGCAGCCTCCGGACAGAAGTAGAGCAGTTCTTC. This gives the protein CASSLRTEVEQFF.

V gene TRBV15 combines with J gene TRBJ2-1, with D unresolved. The CDR3 runs 16 residues. Germline values: CDR1 LNHNV, CDR2 YYDKDF (reference sequence). Trimming pared 1 base from V and 2 bases from J, leaving 12 bases between. CDR3 region: CATSRGIGVTYNEQFF. As DNA, the CDR3 is TGTGCCACCAGCAGAGGCATAGGAGTCACCTACAATGAGCAGTTCTTC.

The chain employs TRBV6-5 and TRBJ2-5, with TRBD2 matching 7 bases. Losses at the gene ends were 3 bases for V and 1 base for J; bases not matched to a gene: 5. The germline CDR1 and CDR2 sequences are MNHEY and SVGAGI. This CDR3 has 15 residues. In DNA form, the CDR3 reads TGTGCCAGCAGTTATAGGTCGGGAGGCCAAGAGACCCAGTACTTC. This sequence encodes CASSYRSGGQETQYF.

This sequence joins TRBV23-1 and TRBJ2-7; 8 nucleotides align to TRBD1. TRBV23-1 is designated an ORF whose function remains uncertain. Trimming cost V 2 bases and J 1 base; bases outside gene matches: 1. There are 14 residues in the CDR3. In DNA, the CDR3 is TGCGCCAGCAGTCAAAGGACAGGGTCCTACGAGCAGTACTTC. It codes for CASSQRTGSYEQYF.